This T cell receptor beta chain was obtained from a study of regulatory T cells in long-lasting Graves disease. Background on the study: Newly diagnosed Graves' patients had taken antithyroid drugs under 3 months.

Both iRepertoire HTBI primers and Arm-PCR of CDR3 regions were used to build the TCR beta libraries. TCRdb passed the multiplex PCR reads through MiXCR, listing each CDR3 protein once. The sample records roughly 530,000 distinct CDR3 sequences, approximately 16% being singletons. Specified time point: newly diagnosed GD, antithyroid drugs for less than 3 months. RNA from PBMCs was the source of the TCR library. Study-wide points: Gene preferences differed: TRBV28, TRBJ1-2, TRBJ2-5 in persistent cases.

Looked up from germline, CDR1 is LGHDT and CDR2 is YNNKEL (reference sequence). V lost 3 bases and J lost 1, with 7 bases in between. The length of the CDR3 is 14 residues. This clonotype was observed at least ten times. No antigen is known for it. Another study also made use of these data, one on T cells in Graves' hyperthyroidism and ophthalmopathy. This second study notes: Using the HTBI primer set, a first-round RT-PCR was run on the TCR CDR3. Appearing also in blood were most of the thyroid clonotypes expanded above 0.001.

The source of this sequence is a woman aged 40-65 years with Graves disease. The rearrangement joins TRBV3-1 to TRBJ1-3; the D is unclear. Sequenced here: peripheral blood mononuclear cells (PBMCs), sampled at new diagnosis, from a patient treated with antithyroid drugs. As DNA, the CDR3 is TGTGCCAGCAGCCAGCTTAGGTCTGGAAACACCATATATTTT. Translating it yields CASSQLRSGNTIYF.